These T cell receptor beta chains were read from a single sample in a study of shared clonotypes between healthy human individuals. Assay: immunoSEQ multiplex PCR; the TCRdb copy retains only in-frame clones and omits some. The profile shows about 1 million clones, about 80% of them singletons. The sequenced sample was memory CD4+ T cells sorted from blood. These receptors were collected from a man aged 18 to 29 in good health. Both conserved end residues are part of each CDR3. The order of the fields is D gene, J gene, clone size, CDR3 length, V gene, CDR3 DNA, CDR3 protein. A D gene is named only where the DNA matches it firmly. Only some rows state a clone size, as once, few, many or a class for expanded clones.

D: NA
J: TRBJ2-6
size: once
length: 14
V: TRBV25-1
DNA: TGTGCCAGCAGTGAATTTACGGGCTCCGACGTCCTGACTTTC
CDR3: CASSEFTGSDVLTF

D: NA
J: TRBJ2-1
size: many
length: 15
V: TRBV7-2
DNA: TGTGCCAGCAGGACGGGGCAGAGCTCCTACAATGAGCAGTTCTTC
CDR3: CASRTGQSSYNEQFF

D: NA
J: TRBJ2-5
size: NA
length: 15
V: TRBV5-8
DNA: TGTGCCAGCAGCTTGGTGGGTAGCCCCCGAGAGACCCAGTACTTC
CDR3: CASSLVGSPRETQYF

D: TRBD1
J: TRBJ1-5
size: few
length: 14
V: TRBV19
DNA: TGTGCCAGTAGTATTGCTGGACAGGGTCAGCCCCAGCATTTT
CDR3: CASSIAGQGQPQHF

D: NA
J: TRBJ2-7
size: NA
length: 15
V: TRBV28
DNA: TGTGCCAGCAGCCCCCCGAGGGGGGGATCCTACGAGCAGTACTTC
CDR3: CASSPPRGGSYEQYF

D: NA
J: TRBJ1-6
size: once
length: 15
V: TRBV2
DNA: TGTGCCAGCAGTGAAGACGGGGGTTCTAATTCACCCCTCCACTTT
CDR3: CASSEDGGSNSPLHF

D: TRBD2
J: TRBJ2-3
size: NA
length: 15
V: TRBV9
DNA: TGTGCCAGCAGCGTCGGGACTAGCCCCGCAGATACGCAGTATTTT
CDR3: CASSVGTSPADTQYF

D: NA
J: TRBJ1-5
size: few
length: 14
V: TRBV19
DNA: TGTGCCAGTAGAACAGGAACGAGCAATCAGCCCCAGCATTTT
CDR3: CASRTGTSNQPQHF

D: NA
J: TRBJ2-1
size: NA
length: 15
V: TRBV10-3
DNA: TGTGCCATCAGTGATACCGGGGGCTCCTACAATGAGCAGTTCTTC
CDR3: CAISDTGGSYNEQFF

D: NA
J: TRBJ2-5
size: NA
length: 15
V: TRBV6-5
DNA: TGTGCCAGCTCCCGAACGGGCTTCTTAAGAGAGACCCAGTACTTC
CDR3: CASSRTGFLRETQYF

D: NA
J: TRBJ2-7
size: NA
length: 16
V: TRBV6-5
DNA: TGTGCCAGCAGTTACCAAAGCTTGGGGGGTATCTACGAGCAGTACTTC
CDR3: CASSYQSLGGIYEQYF

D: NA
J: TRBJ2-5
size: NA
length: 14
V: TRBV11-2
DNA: TGTGCCAGCAGCTTTTCCAGGGCTCAAGAGACCCAGTACTTC
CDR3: CASSFSRAQETQYF

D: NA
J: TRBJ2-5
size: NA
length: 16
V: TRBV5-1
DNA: TGCGCCAGCAGCTTAAACCACGGGGGCCTTCAAGAGACCCAGTACTTC
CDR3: CASSLNHGGLQETQYF

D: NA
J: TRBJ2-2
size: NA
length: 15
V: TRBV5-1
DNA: TGCGCCAGCAGCTTTCCCCGGGACACCACCGGGGAGCTGTTTTTT
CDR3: CASSFPRDTTGELFF

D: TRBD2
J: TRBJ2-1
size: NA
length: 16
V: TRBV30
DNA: TGTGCCTGGAGTGCTTCTAGCGGGAGCTGGGTGAATGAGCAGTTCTTC
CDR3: CAWSASSGSWVNEQFF

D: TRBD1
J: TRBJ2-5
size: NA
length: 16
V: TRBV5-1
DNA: TGCGCCAGCAGCCCGTCGACAGGGGGCTTTAGAGAGACCCAGTACTTC
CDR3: CASSPSTGGFRETQYF

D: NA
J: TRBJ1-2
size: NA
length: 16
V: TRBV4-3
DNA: TGCGCCAGCAGCCAAGAGTCAGGGCCAGCTAACTATGGCTACACCTTC
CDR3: CASSQESGPANYGYTF

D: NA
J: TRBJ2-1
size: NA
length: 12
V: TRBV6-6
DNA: TGTGCCAGCAGTTACTCGAGAGGGGAGCAGTTCTTC
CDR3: CASSYSRGEQFF

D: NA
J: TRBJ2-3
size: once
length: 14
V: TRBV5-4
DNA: TGTGCCAGCAGCTTTAGCGGTTACACAGATACGCAGTATTTT
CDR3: CASSFSGYTDTQYF

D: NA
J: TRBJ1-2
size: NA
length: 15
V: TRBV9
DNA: TGTGCCAGCAGCGTAGCTACGGAGCCGCACTATGTCTACACCTTC
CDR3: CASSVATEPHYVYTF

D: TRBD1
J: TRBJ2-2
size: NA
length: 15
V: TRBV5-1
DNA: TGCGCCAGCACCCGGGACAGGGCGGGCACCGGGGAGCTGTTTTTT
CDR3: CASTRDRAGTGELFF

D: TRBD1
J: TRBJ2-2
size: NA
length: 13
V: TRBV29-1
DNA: TGCAGCGTCGGGACAGGCAACACCGGGGAGCTGTTTTTT
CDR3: CSVGTGNTGELFF

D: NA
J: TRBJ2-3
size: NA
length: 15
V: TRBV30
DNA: TGTGCCTGGAGTTACACAGCTTTCGGCACAGATACGCAGTATTTT
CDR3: CAWSYTAFGTDTQYF

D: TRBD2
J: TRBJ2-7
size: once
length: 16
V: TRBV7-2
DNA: TGTGCCAGCAGCCCCCTCCTAGCGGCAAGCTCCTACGAGCAGTACTTC
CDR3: CASSPLLAASSYEQYF

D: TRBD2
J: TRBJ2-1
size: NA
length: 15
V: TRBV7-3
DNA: TGTGCCAGCAGTCTAGCGGGGGGCCAGATAAATGAGCAGTTCTTC
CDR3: CASSLAGGQINEQFF

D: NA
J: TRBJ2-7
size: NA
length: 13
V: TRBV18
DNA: TGTGCCAGCTCACCGAGGCAGCTCTACGAGCAGTACTTC
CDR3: CASSPRQLYEQYF

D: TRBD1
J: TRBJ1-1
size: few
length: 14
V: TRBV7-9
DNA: TGTGCCAGCAGCTTCGGACAGGGGTACACTGAAGCTTTCTTT
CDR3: CASSFGQGYTEAFF

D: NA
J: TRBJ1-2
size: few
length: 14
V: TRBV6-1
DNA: TGTGCCAGCAGACAAAGGGGACCTGATGATGGCTACACCTTC
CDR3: CASRQRGPDDGYTF

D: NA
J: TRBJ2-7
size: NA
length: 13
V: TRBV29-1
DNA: TGCAGCGTTGCAGAATTCGGCACCTACGAGCAGTACTTC
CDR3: CSVAEFGTYEQYF

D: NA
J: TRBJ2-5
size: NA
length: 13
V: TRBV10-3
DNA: TGTGCCATCAGTGATGGGGGAAAAGAGACCCAGTACTTC
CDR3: CAISDGGKETQYF

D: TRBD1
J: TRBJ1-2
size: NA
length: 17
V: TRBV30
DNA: TGTGCCTGGAGTGTAGGACAGGGTCGGATTAGCGGCTATGGCTACACCTTC
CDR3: CAWSVGQGRISGYGYTF

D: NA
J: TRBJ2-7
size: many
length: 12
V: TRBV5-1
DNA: TGCGCCAGCAGCTTGCCCTCAGGCGAGCAGTACTTC
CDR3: CASSLPSGEQYF

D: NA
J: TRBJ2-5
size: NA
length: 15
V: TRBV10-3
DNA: TGTGCCATCAGTGATTCTAACAGATACCAAGAGACCCAGTACTTC
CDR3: CAISDSNRYQETQYF

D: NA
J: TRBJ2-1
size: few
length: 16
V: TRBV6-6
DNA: TGTGCCAGCAGCCGCAGGGCACTCTCACAGCGGAATGAGCAGTTCTTC
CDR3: CASSRRALSQRNEQFF

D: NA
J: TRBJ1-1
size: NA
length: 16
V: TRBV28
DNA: TGTGCCAGCAGTTTACTCGCGGGTCAGGGGAACACTGAAGCTTTCTTT
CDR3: CASSLLAGQGNTEAFF

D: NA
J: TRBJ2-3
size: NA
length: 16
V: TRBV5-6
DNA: TGTGCCAGCAGCTTGGGCCTGCAGGCCAGCACAGATACGCAGTATTTT
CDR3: CASSLGLQASTDTQYF

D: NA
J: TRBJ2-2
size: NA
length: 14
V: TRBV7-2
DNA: TGTGCCAGCAGCTTAGCCGGATCATCCGGGGAGCTGTTTTTT
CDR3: CASSLAGSSGELFF

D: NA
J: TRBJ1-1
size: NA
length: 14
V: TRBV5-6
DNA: TGTGCCAGCAGCTTGGTAGGGGTGAACACTGAAGCTTTCTTT
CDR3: CASSLVGVNTEAFF

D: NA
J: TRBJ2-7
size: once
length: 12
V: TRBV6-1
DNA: TGTGCCAGCAGGGGGGTCAACTACGAGCAGTACTTC
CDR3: CASRGVNYEQYF

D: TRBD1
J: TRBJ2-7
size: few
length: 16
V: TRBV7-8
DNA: TGTGCCAGCAGCTTGGGGACAGGGGGACGAACCTACGAGCAGTACTTC
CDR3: CASSLGTGGRTYEQYF

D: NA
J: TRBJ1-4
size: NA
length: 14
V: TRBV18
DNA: TGTGCCAGCTCACCGTATGCAACTAATGAAAAACTGTTTTTT
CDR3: CASSPYATNEKLFF

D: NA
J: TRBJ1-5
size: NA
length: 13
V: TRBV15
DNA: TGTGCCACCAGCAGAGATAAATTCCAGCCCCAGCATTTT
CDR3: CATSRDKFQPQHF

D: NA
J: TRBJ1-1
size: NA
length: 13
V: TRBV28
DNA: TGTGCCAGCAGCCTAAAAAAGGGCACTGAAGCTTTCTTT
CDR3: CASSLKKGTEAFF

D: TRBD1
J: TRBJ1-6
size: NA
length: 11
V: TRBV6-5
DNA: TGTGCCACCAAGGGGGCAGGGCCCCTCCACTTT
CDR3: CATKGAGPLHF

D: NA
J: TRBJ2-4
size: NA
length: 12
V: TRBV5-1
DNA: TGCGCCAGCAGCTCGACAGAAAACATTCAGTACTTC
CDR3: CASSSTENIQYF

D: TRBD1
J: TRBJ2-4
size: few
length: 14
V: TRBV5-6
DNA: TGTGCCAGCAGCTGGACAGGGCTCGTAAACATTCAGTACTTC
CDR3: CASSWTGLVNIQYF

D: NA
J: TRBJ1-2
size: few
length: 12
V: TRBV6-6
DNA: TGTGCCAGCAGTAACCAGGGATCTGGCTACACCTTC
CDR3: CASSNQGSGYTF

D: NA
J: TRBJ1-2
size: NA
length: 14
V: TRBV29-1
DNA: TGCAGCGCAATCGGGACTTACGAAGATCGGGGCTACACCTTC
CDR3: CSAIGTYEDRGYTF